Below, 18 T cell receptor beta chains from the same sample are listed, as sequenced in a study of cytomegalovirus exposure and HLA in healthy donors. Sequenced by immunoSEQ multiplex PCR; TCRdb stores in-frame clones only, minus some. The sample consists of 300,000 to 400,000 clones, 75% to 90% of them appearing once. The sequenced sample consisted of PBMCs. Every receptor here comes from a woman between 18 and 29 years old in good health and CMV-seronegative.

This chain joins TRBV19 and TRBJ1-5, with D perhaps TRBD1 (6 bases). V lost 3 bases and J 9 bases, leaving 18 bases between the germline ends. The CDR3 loop spans 15 amino acids. The germline V gene encodes CDR1 LNHDA and CDR2 SQIVND (reference sequence). DNA for the CDR3: TGTGCCAGTAGTATTCCGAGACAGGCTGGGACGCCCCAGCATTTT. Its translation: CASSIPRQAGTPQHF.

The chain is built from TRBV2 and TRBJ2-3, with D maybe TRBD2 (6 bases). The CDR3 runs 13 residues. The V gene lost 6 bases and the J gene lost 2 bases, with 9 bases spanning the gap. CDR1 is SNHLY, CDR2 FYNNEI, per germline. The CDR3 bases are TGTGCCAGCAGGGGACTTCCCACAGATACGCAGTATTTT. It codes for CASRGLPTDTQYF.

This clone showed up just once. The rearrangement joins TRBV7-2 to TRBJ2-7; D is uncertain. The germline gives CDR1 SGHTA, CDR2 FQGNSA. The CDR3 is 13 amino acids. Trimming removed 2 bases from V and 5 bases from J, with 10 bases in between. This CDR3 reads CASSLNLVHEQYF. The CDR3 coding sequence is TGTGCCAGCAGCTTAAATTTAGTCCACGAGCAGTACTTC.

This rearrangement joins TRBV18 to TRBJ2-7, with D maybe TRBD2 (5 bases). This CDR3 contains 16 residues. V was pared by 2 bases and J by 4 bases, with 18 bases between. Germline lookup yields CDR1 KGHSH and CDR2 LQKENI. For the CDR3, the DNA is TGTGCCAGCTCACCAAACTCCCTCTATAGCGCGTACGAGCAGTACTTC. Translation gives CASSPNSLYSAYEQYF.

The V and J genes are TRBV4-1 and TRBJ2-5; no reliable D call. This CDR3 has 14 amino acids. The germline V gene has CDR1 MGHRA and CDR2 YSYEKL. Deletions cut 1 base from V and 1 base from J, with 7 bases between. The CDR3 DNA is TGCGCCAGCAGCCAAGCCAGGTTCCAAGAGACCCAGTACTTC. Residues: CASSQARFQETQYF.

The chain employs TRBV19 and TRBJ2-7; 8 positions match TRBD1. Germline loops: CDR1 LNHDA, CDR2 SQIVND (reference sequence). The CDR3 runs 15 residues. The V and J ends lost 6 bases and 3 bases, in that order; junction bases with no gene match: 10. The CDR3 protein is CASSPTGTGLYEQYF. The CDR3 DNA sequence: TGTGCCAGTAGCCCCACCGGGACAGGTCTCTACGAGCAGTACTTC.

The V gene is TRBV29-1, the J gene TRBJ1-4; 11 bases match TRBD1. This CDR3 is 13 amino acids long. V was pared by 1 base and J by 8 bases, with 0 bases of the junction left unmatched. Germline V gene lookup returns CDR1 SQVTM and CDR2 ANQGSEA. CDR3: CSVEGTGGEKLFF. As DNA, the CDR3 is TGCAGCGTTGAAGGGACAGGGGGCGAAAAACTGTTTTTT. The complete variable domain, with remaining parts taken from reference TRBV29-1 and TRBJ1-4, reads SAVISQKPSRDICQRGTSLTIQCQVDSQVTMMFWYRQQPGQSLTLIATANQGSEATYESGFVIDKFPISRPNLTFSTLTVSNMSPEDSSIYLCSVEGTGGEKLFFGSGTQLSVL.

The J gene is TRBJ2-7, the V gene TRBV5-1; TRBD2 is a possible D gene (5 bases). Looked up from germline, CDR1 is SGHRS and CDR2 is YFSETQ. The CDR3 extends over 16 amino acids. The ends were cut back, 0 bases at V and 0 bases at J, with 13 bases in the middle. CDR3 loop: CASSLGARASSYEQYF. The CDR3 DNA sequence: TGCGCCAGCAGCTTGGGAGCGAGGGCCAGCTCCTACGAGCAGTACTTC.

The chain has TRBV5-5 and TRBJ1-5, with 7 positions matching TRBD1. Germline V gene lookup returns CDR1 SGHKS and CDR2 YYEKEE (reference sequence). V gave up 5 bases and J gave up 6 bases; unmatched junction bases: 17. The CDR3 runs to 17 residues. CDR3 region: CASSPLPRTGAGQPQHF. CDR3 sequence (DNA): TGTGCCAGCAGTCCCCTCCCAAGGACAGGAGCGGGTCAGCCCCAGCATTTT.

The genes are TRBV15 and TRBJ2-1, with 9 bases fitting TRBD1. The CDR3 length is 13 residues. Germline values: CDR1 LNHNV, CDR2 YYDKDF (reference sequence). J lost 13 bases, V lost 0 bases, and 4 bases had no gene match. The CDR3 bases are TGTGCCACCAGCAGAGATGGACAGGGGTTACAGTTCTTC. This codes for CATSRDGQGLQFF.

The chain links TRBV6-5 to TRBJ1-4, with 8 bases matching TRBD1. The length of the CDR3 is 14 residues. J lost 5 bases, V lost 5 bases, and 4 bases had no gene match. CDR1 MNHEY and CDR2 SVGAGI come from the germline V gene. Here the CDR3 DNA reads TGTGCCAGCAGTAGAGACAGGGGCAATGAAAAACTGTTTTTT. It encodes CASSRDRGNEKLFF.

This chain links TRBV6-1 with TRBJ1-5; D is perhaps TRBD1 (6 bases). The V end lost 6 bases, the J end lost 4 bases, and 10 bases lay between the germline ends. This CDR3 region has 13 residues. CDR1 MNHNS and CDR2 SASEGT come from the germline V gene. The CDR3 DNA reads TGTGCCAGCAGCGAGGACAGAAATCAGCCCCAGCATTTT. It translates to CASSEDRNQPQHF.

V gene TRBV11-2 combines with J gene TRBJ2-1, with D possibly being TRBD2 (6 bases). The CDR3 has 16 amino acids. Trimming removed 2 bases at V and 0 bases at J, with 11 bases between. The germline CDR1 and CDR2 sequences are SGHAT and FQNNGV. The CDR3 loop is CASSLTGLYSYNEQFF. As DNA, the CDR3 is TGTGCCAGCAGCTTAACGGGACTCTACTCCTACAATGAGCAGTTCTTC.

Only a few counts were recorded for this clone. This sequence joins TRBV7-2 and TRBJ2-7; D not resolved. The CDR3 covers 15 residues. V lost 5 bases to trimming and J lost 2 bases, with 16 bases between them. Per germline, CDR1 SGHTA and CDR2 FQGNSA. The DNA of the CDR3 is TGTGCCAGCAGCCCCGACCGGGTTTCCACCTACGAGCAGTACTTC. Translated, it gives CASSPDRVSTYEQYF.

The chain combines TRBV5-6 with TRBJ2-7; TRBD2 matches at 14 bases. CDR1 is SGHDT and CDR2 is YYEEEE in the germline V gene. The CDR3 loop spans 16 amino acids. The ends lost 4 bases at V and 3 bases at J; junction bases unmatched: 6. The CDR3 sequence is CASSAGTSGGLYEQYF. The CDR3 DNA reads TGTGCCAGCAGCGCCGGGACTAGCGGGGGCCTCTACGAGCAGTACTTC.

The chain employs TRBV7-2 and TRBJ2-5; D perhaps matches TRBD2 (5 bases). V was cut by 3 bases and J by 2 bases, with 7 bases left in between. Germline-derived CDR1 and CDR2 are SGHTA and FQGNSA. The CDR3 length is 13 residues. The CDR3 spells CASSFSGQETQYF. The CDR3 nucleotides are TGTGCCAGCAGCTTCTCGGGGCAAGAGACCCAGTACTTC.

In this sample, this clone turned up a few times. The V gene is TRBV9, the J gene TRBJ1-4, with D perhaps TRBD1 (5 bases). The V and J ends lost 3 bases and 4 bases respectively, with 10 bases between them. The CDR3 extends over 14 amino acids. Germline V gene data show CDR1 as SGDLS and CDR2 as YYNGEE. The CDR3, as DNA: TGTGCCAGCAGCGGACAGACAGATAATGAAAAACTGTTTTTT. Amino acids: CASSGQTDNEKLFF.

This chain joins TRBV11-2 and TRBJ2-7, with 7 bases that match TRBD1. This CDR3 has 13 amino acids. The germline V gene has CDR1 SGHAT and CDR2 FQNNGV. Unmatched junction bases numbered 5, after V lost 5 bases and J lost 4 bases. For the CDR3, the DNA is TGTGCCAGCAGCCCCCCGGACAGGTACGAGCAGTACTTC. The encoded protein is CASSPPDRYEQYF.